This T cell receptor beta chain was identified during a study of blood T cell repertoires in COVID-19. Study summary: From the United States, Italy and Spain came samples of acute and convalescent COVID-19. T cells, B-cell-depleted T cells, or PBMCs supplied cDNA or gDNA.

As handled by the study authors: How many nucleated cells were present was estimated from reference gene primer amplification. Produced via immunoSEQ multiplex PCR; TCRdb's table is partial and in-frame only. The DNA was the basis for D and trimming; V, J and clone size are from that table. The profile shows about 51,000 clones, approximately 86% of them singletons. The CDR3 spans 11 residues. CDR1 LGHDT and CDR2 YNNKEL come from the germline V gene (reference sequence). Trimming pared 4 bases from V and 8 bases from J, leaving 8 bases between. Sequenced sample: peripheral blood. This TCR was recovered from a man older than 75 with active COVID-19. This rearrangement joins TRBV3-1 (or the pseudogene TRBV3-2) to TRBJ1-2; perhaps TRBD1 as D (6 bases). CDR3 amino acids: CASSPGEGYTF. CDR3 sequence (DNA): TGTGCCAGCAGCCCAGGGGAGGGCTACACCTTC.